A single sample is the source of the 10 T cell receptor beta chains below, sequenced in a study of monozygotic twins with inflammatory bowel disease (dated by TCRdb to the late 2010s). Library creation used 5' RACE. Instrument on record: Illumina HiSeq 2500. The reads underwent TCRdb reprocessing, giving one record for each CDR3 protein sequence and no DNA. The sample's table covers some 99,000 distinct CDR3 sequences. Around 11% of the sample rests with the top ten. Input material: blood. All receptors derive from a human donor with ulcerative colitis or Crohn's disease, or a healthy co-twin of an affected twin (not recorded which).

The chain has TRBV27 and TRBJ1-1; there is no DNA to check the TCRdb D call of TRBD1. Germline lookup yields CDR1 MNHEY and CDR2 SMNVEV (reference sequence). This CDR3 is built from 13 residues. This chain's CDR3 is CATRQGWNTEAFF.

The rearrangement uses TRBV20-1 and TRBJ1-5. The CDR3 loop spans 13 amino acids. Germline CDR1 is DFQATT and CDR2 is SNEGSKA (reference sequence). This CDR3 reads CSASYFSNQPQHF.

This chain connects TRBV7-9 to TRBJ1-5; no DNA is available, so the TRBD1 call from TCRdb remains unchecked. Germline V gene data show CDR1 as SEHNR and CDR2 as FQNEAQ (reference sequence). There are 16 residues in the CDR3. The CDR3 region is CASSPGIGLSNQPQHF.

V gene TRBV18 combines with J gene TRBJ1-5. CDR3 size: 14 residues. The V gene's germline CDR1 is KGHSH and CDR2 LQKENI. The CDR3 sequence: CASSRESGNQPQHF.

This rearrangement joins TRBV7-3 to TRBJ2-2; no DNA is available, so the TRBD1 call from TCRdb remains unchecked. CDR3 length equals 15 residues. Germline CDR1 is SGHTA and CDR2 is FQGTGA. CDR3 sequence: CASSLAGGYTGELFF.

V usage is TRBV11-2 and J usage is TRBJ2-5; TCRdb proposes TRBD1, but this gene call is untestable without DNA. CDR3 size: 13 residues. Germline loops: CDR1 SGHAT, CDR2 FQNNGV. CDR3: CASTPTAFQTQYF.

The V and J genes are TRBV12-3 or TRBV12-4 and TRBJ2-6. The CDR3 is 13 amino acids. CDR3 protein: CASRLSGANVLTF.

This chain's CDR3 is CASSQGLLRLAGLKRSEQYF. The chain has TRBV28 and TRBJ2-7; the D call of TRBD2 rests on TCRdb alone, since no DNA is present to check it. CDR3 size: 20 residues. Per germline, CDR1 MDHEN and CDR2 SYDVKM.

The rearrangement uses TRBV7-6 and TRBJ2-7; the D gene TCRdb calls, TRBD2, cannot be checked with no DNA. The CDR3 is 16 amino acids. Germline CDR1 and CDR2: SGHVS and FNYEAQ. The CDR3 region is CASSSLRLAGGYEQYF.

The chain links TRBV15 to TRBJ1-4. Germline CDR1 LNHNV, CDR2 YYDKDF (reference sequence). This CDR3 contains 14 residues. The CDR3 loop reads CASQRKHMEEKLFF.